This TCR beta chain was sequenced for a study of cytomegalovirus exposure and HLA in healthy donors. Primers included in the PCR were 60 Vbeta and 13 Jbeta primers. Per the original methods: An analysis that came later counted 73 million or so unique TCR beta chains, approximately 10 million shared. Assay used: immunoSEQ multiplex PCR; TCRdb lists only in-frame clones, some missing. That table supplies the V and J calls and clone size; D and trimming were determined from the DNA. The table includes tens of thousands of clones, about 85% detected once. Study-level points and caveats: A later analysis associated 15,000 to 20,000 TCR beta sequences with HLA alleles at a 0.05 false discovery rate.

As to this clone: Its matching antigen is unknown.

The CDR3 loop spans 14 amino acids. With 6 bases removed from V and 3 bases from J, the gap between germline ends came to 15 bases. The germline gives CDR1 MDHEN, CDR2 SYDVKM. The chain uses TRBV28 and TRBJ2-7; TRBD2 is a possible D gene (5 bases). The sequenced material came from PBMCs. The receptor was isolated from a woman between 40 and 50 years old in good health and CMV-seropositive. CDR3 DNA: TGTGCCAGCAGCTCCGTGGGAGCGAACTACGAGCAGTACTTC. Its translation is CASSSVGANYEQYF.